This T cell receptor (beta chain) was identified during a study of cytomegalovirus exposure and HLA in healthy donors. The table lists this clone with a few counts. PCR involved 60 Vbeta and 13 Jbeta primers. Method: immunoSEQ multiplex PCR; TCRdb's copy keeps in-frame clones and lacks some. The sample records roughly 200,000 clones, roughly 9.4% being singletons. This CDR3 has 15 residues. V lost 3 bases and J 1 base, leaving 11 bases between the germline ends. Per germline, CDR1 SGDLS and CDR2 YYNGEE. Sequenced: PBMCs. The sequence was obtained from a woman in her thirties in good health and CMV-seropositive. The chain recombines TRBV9 with TRBJ2-1; D not certain. The chain's CDR3 is CASSALQVSYNEQFF. In nucleotides, the CDR3 is TGTGCCAGCAGCGCCCTCCAGGTTTCCTACAATGAGCAGTTCTTC.